This TCR beta chain is from a study of vaccination and CD4 T cells after COVID-19. Study background: Once diagnosed, patients had post-COVID samples drawn a median approximately 99 days later (range 35 to 161). The interval from dose two to post-vaccine sampling had a median of about 66 days, and it ranged from 14 to 241.

Regarding this clonotype: The target antigen is unknown.

The Oncomine TCR Beta short-read assay sequenced DNA from cultured CD4+ T cells. TCRdb redid the calling of the PCR reads with MiXCR, one entry per CDR3 protein. Of about 12,000 distinct CDR3 sequences in the sample, about half are singletons; the top ten hold 15%. The CDR3 is 13 amino acids. Germline V gene data show CDR1 as MNHNS and CDR2 as SASEGT. Trimming pared 6 bases from V and 4 bases from J, leaving 12 bases between. The treatment was: roughly 11-day PBMC culture with coronavirus spike peptide pools or control peptides (ViraFEST assay). TCR sequencing followed the expansion of antigen-specific T cells with peptide pools in ViraFEST.

The sequencing sample was made of CD4+ T cells from blood, cultured in vitro. V is TRBV6-1 and J is TRBJ1-2; D perhaps matches TRBD1 (5 bases). The source of this sequence is a human donor who had recovered from COVID-19. CDR3 residues: CASRATDLYGYTF. CDR3 DNA: TGTGCCAGCAGGGCGACAGATCTCTATGGCTACACCTTC.